The sequence of this TCR beta chain was determined in a study of shared clonotypes between healthy human individuals. Positive CCR7 selection of CD45RO-negative cells yielded the naive CD8 cells, and terminally differentiated effector memory CD45RA+ cells were excluded. Donors were Caucasian adults residing in Nashville, Tennessee, USA. Method: immunoSEQ multiplex PCR; TCRdb's copy keeps in-frame clones and lacks some. Of 550,000 to 600,000 clones in the sample, 98% were seen once. General observations from the study: It was observed that about 5% of naive CD4 clonotypes were shared across a handful of donors. An expected dependence of interdonor clonotype sharing on sequencing depth was noted.

V gave up 3 bases and J gave up 0 bases, with 11 bases separating them. Germline CDR1 is SGDLS and CDR2 is YYNGEE. CDR3 length: 15 amino acids. Turning to this clone: What it binds is not known.

The sequenced material came from naive CD8+ T cells sorted from blood. The rearrangement links TRBV9 to TRBJ2-3, with D maybe TRBD2 (5 bases). The origin of this receptor is a man younger than 40 in good health. Here the CDR3 reads CASSDGLASTDTQYF. CDR3 sequence (DNA): TGTGCCAGCAGCGATGGACTTGCTAGCACAGATACGCAGTATTTT.